These 19 T cell receptor beta chains originate from one sample sequenced in a study of Graves' ophthalmopathy and Graves' hyperthyroidism. RNA transcripts were the source from which TCR beta CDR3 regions were amplified. First-round RT-PCR used HTBI primers; second-round multiplex PCR followed. MiXCR was run by TCRdb on the multiplex PCR reads, yielding one entry per CDR3 protein. The sample consists of 350,000 to 400,000 distinct CDR3 sequences, approximately 16% of them appearing once. The sequenced material came from peripheral blood. These receptors all come from a woman under 30 with Graves' ophthalmopathy.

The table lists this clonotype with many counts. This chain connects TRBV6-5 to TRBJ2-5; TRBD1 aligns across 7 bases. Per germline, CDR1 MNHEY and CDR2 SVGAGI. The trim removed 2 bases at V and 5 bases at J, leaving 2 bases unmatched. The CDR3 has 13 residues. The CDR3 sequence is CASSYDREETQYF. The CDR3 DNA follows: TGTGCCAGCAGTTACGACAGGGAGGAGACCCAGTACTTC.

This clonotype has ten or more counts. V gene TRBV5-1 combines with J gene TRBJ2-7, with TRBD2 as a possible D gene (5 bases). The germline V gene has CDR1 SGHRS and CDR2 YFSETQ. The V end lost 0 bases, the J end lost 0 bases, and 13 bases lay between the germline ends. CDR3 length: 16 amino acids. The CDR3 DNA follows: TGCGCCAGCAGCTTGGTACAGCGGCAACCCTCCTACGAGCAGTACTTC. Translated, it gives CASSLVQRQPSYEQYF.

The chain recombines TRBV28 with TRBJ2-7; D not resolved. Deletions cut 4 bases from V and 3 bases from J, with 28 bases between. The CDR3 runs 19 residues. Germline lookup yields CDR1 MDHEN and CDR2 SYDVKM. The DNA for the CDR3 is TGTGCCAGCAGTTACCCCCCCGGGCCTCTGGGCGCAGGCGTCTACGAGCAGTACTTC. Protein: CASSYPPGPLGAGVYEQYF.

This clonotype was detected ten times or more. The chain carries TRBV6-5 and TRBJ1-5; D is uncertain. CDR3 length: 13 amino acids. Per the germline V gene, CDR1 is MNHEY and CDR2 is SVGAGI. The V end was cut by 6 bases, the J end by 0 bases, with 6 bases between. This chain's CDR3 is CASRLDSNQPQHF. The CDR3 DNA reads as TGTGCCAGCAGGCTCGATAGCAATCAGCCCCAGCATTTT.

This clonotype was observed many times. This chain connects TRBV28 to TRBJ1-3; no clear D. Germline V gene lookup returns CDR1 MDHEN and CDR2 SYDVKM. The CDR3 spans 14 residues. V lost 1 base and J lost 7, with 11 bases in between. CDR3 DNA sequence: TGTGCCAGCAGTTTATTAGGCAGGCCTAACACCATATATTTT. As protein: CASSLLGRPNTIYF.

This clonotype appeared many times. The rearrangement uses TRBV28 and TRBJ2-5, with D possibly TRBD1 on 6 matching bases. The V end was cut by 3 bases, the J end by 3 bases, with 11 bases between. Germline V lookup: CDR1 MDHEN, CDR2 SYDVKM. The CDR3 loop spans 14 amino acids. CDR3 sequence: CASSLTGSEETQYF. CDR3 nucleotide sequence: TGTGCCAGCAGTTTGACAGGCAGTGAAGAGACCCAGTACTTC. The whole variable domain, filled in from reference TRBV28 and TRBJ2-5, reads DVKVTQSSRYLVKRTGEKVFLECVQDMDHENMFWYRQDPGLGLRLIYFSYDVKMKEKGDIPEGYSVSREKKERFSLILESASTNQTSMYLCASSLTGSEETQYFGPGTRLLVL.

This clonotype was observed at least ten times. The chain recombines TRBV27 with TRBJ2-7; possible D gene TRBD2, 6 bases. Germline CDR1 reads MNHEY; CDR2 reads SMNVEV (reference sequence). Trimming left V 2 bases short and J 2 bases short, with 10 bases between. The CDR3 length is 14 residues. CDR3 in DNA: TGTGCCAGCAGTTTAAGGCGGGGACCCTACGAGCAGTACTTC. Amino acids: CASSLRRGPYEQYF.

V is TRBV28 and J is TRBJ2-5; D uncertain. This CDR3 spans 13 amino acids. Germline V gene sequence: CDR1 MDHEN, CDR2 SYDVKM. The V end was cut by 3 bases, the J end by 5 bases, with 10 bases between. The CDR3 region is CASSFNIRETQYF. The CDR3 DNA is TGTGCCAGCAGTTTTAACATCCGGGAGACCCAGTACTTC. The full variable domain, rest sourced from reference TRBV28 and TRBJ2-5, is DVKVTQSSRYLVKRTGEKVFLECVQDMDHENMFWYRQDPGLGLRLIYFSYDVKMKEKGDIPEGYSVSREKKERFSLILESASTNQTSMYLCASSFNIRETQYFGPGTRLLVL.

This clonotype has ten or more counts. The chain joins TRBV6-1 to TRBJ1-1; TRBD1 agrees at 7 bases. V was pared by 6 bases and J by 2 bases, with 6 bases of the junction left unmatched. The CDR3 loop spans 14 amino acids. CDR1 is MNHNS, CDR2 SASEGT, per germline. CDR3 in amino acids: CASRGDSVNTEAFF. The CDR3, as DNA: TGTGCCAGCAGGGGGGACAGTGTTAACACTGAAGCTTTCTTT.

The sample holds many counts of this clonotype. This chain connects TRBV20-1 to TRBJ2-7; TRBD2 matches at 7 bases. The trim removed 3 bases at V and 3 bases at J, leaving 2 bases unmatched. In germline, CDR1 is DFQATT, CDR2 SNEGSKA (reference sequence). There are 12 residues in the CDR3. CDR3 protein: CSARRGIYEQYF. The CDR3 DNA reads as TGCAGTGCTAGGCGGGGGATCTACGAGCAGTACTTC.

This clonotype was detected ten times or more. The chain employs TRBV27 and TRBJ1-2, with D possibly being TRBD1 (5 bases). The germline V and J ends were trimmed by 0 bases and 2 bases, with 16 bases remaining between them. Germline CDR1 MNHEY, CDR2 SMNVEV (reference sequence). There are 17 residues in the CDR3. The CDR3: CASSLSVLGGENYGYTF. Written as DNA, the CDR3 is TGTGCCAGCAGTTTATCGGTTTTAGGAGGGGAGAACTATGGCTACACCTTC.

This clonotype was seen ten or more times. The rearrangement links TRBV4-3 to TRBJ1-5; D is perhaps TRBD1 (6 bases). This CDR3 is 16 amino acids long. Trimming took off 0 bases at V and 2 bases at J, with 11 bases between the two ends. Germline lookup yields CDR1 LGHNA and CDR2 YSLEER. The CDR3 sequence: CASSQEWDTGNQPQHF. CDR3 DNA: TGCGCCAGCAGCCAAGAATGGGACACGGGCAATCAGCCCCAGCATTTT.

This clonotype showed up many times. V is TRBV6-4 and J is TRBJ1-1; 8 nucleotides agree with TRBD1. Germline V lookup: CDR1 MRHNA, CDR2 SNTAGT. V was clipped by 8 bases and J by 3 bases; unmatched bases: 17. This CDR3 region has 17 residues. CDR3 sequence (DNA): TGTGCCAGCGCCCGAAGGAAACCCCTGACAGGGGACACTGAAGCTTTCTTT. This encodes CASARRKPLTGDTEAFF.

The J gene is TRBJ1-2, the V gene TRBV12-3 or TRBV12-4, with 7 bases that match TRBD1. With 6 bases clipped from V and 10 bases from J, the junction kept 14 bases outside the gene matches. This CDR3 is built from 14 residues. The CDR3 DNA reads TGTGCCAGCAGCATCTACTCCGGGACAGTTGACTACACCTTC. It encodes CASSIYSGTVDYTF.

As concerns this clonotype: This may be a read error, as it is one base from a much larger clone. This sequence joins TRBV7-2 and TRBJ1-2, with D hard to call. The CDR3 has 14 amino acids. Looked up from germline, CDR1 is SGHTA and CDR2 is FQGNSA. CDR3 DNA sequence: TGTGTCAGCAGCTTAGTGTTCAATAACTATGGCTACACCTTC. It encodes CVSSLVFNNYGYTF.

The rearrangement uses TRBV5-1 and TRBJ2-2; TRBD1 aligns across 9 bases. The CDR3 consists of 14 residues. Germline CDR1 SGHRS, CDR2 YFSETQ. With 4 bases clipped from V and 6 bases from J, the junction kept 4 bases outside the gene matches. The CDR3 is CASSRDREAGELFF. CDR3 coding DNA: TGCGCCAGCAGCCGGGACAGGGAAGCCGGGGAGCTGTTTTTT. Using reference TRBV5-1 and TRBJ2-2 for the parts outside the CDR3, the full variable domain is KAGVTQTPRYLIKTRGQQVTLSCSPISGHRSVSWYQQTPGQGLQFLFEYFSETQRNKGNFPGRFSGRQFSNSRSEMNVSTLELGDSALYLCASSRDREAGELFFGEGSRLTVL.

This clonotype was seen just once. The chain is built from TRBV12-3 or TRBV12-4 and TRBJ2-7; 14 nucleotides match TRBD2. The CDR3 extends over 16 amino acids. V shed 5 bases and J 2 bases; nucleotides not matched to a gene: 5. The CDR3 is CASSAGGLAGAYEQYF. CDR3 DNA sequence: TGTGCCAGCAGTGCCGGGGGACTAGCGGGAGCCTACGAGCAGTACTTC.

At least ten counts were recorded for this clonotype. The chain employs TRBV6-5 and TRBJ1-2, with D maybe TRBD1 (5 bases). This CDR3 has 15 amino acids. Germline CDR1 MNHEY, CDR2 SVGAGI. The V gene lost 7 bases and the J gene lost 2 bases, with 17 bases spanning the gap. This chain's CDR3 is CASIYTRVMNYGYTF. Written as DNA, the CDR3 is TGTGCCAGCATCTATACCAGGGTGATGAACTATGGCTACACCTTC.

This clonotype was seen repeatedly, ten times or more. This chain connects TRBV5-1 to TRBJ2-7; 9 positions agree with TRBD2. V lost 7 bases to trimming and J lost 2 bases; unmatched junction nucleotides: 13. Looked up from germline, CDR1 is SGHRS and CDR2 is YFSETQ. CDR3 length equals 16 residues. The CDR3: CASRLPGASGTYEQYF. The CDR3 DNA follows: TGCGCCAGCCGACTACCAGGGGCTAGCGGGACCTACGAGCAGTACTTC.